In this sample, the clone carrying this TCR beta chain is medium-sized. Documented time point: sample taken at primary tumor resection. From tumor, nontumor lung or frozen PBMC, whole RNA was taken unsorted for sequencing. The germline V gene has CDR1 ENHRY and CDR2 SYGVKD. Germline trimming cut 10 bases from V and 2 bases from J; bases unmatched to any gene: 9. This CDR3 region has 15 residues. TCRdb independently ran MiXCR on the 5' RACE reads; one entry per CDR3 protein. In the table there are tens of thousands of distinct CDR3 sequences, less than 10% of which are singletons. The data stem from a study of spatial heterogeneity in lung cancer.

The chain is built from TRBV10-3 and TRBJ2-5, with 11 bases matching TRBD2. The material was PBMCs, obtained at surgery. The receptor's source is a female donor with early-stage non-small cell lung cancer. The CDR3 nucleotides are TGTGCCACCCAGATAGGGACTAGCGGACAAGAGACCCAGTACTTC. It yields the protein CATQIGTSGQETQYF.